This entry features one TCR beta chain sequence. The antigen is unknown. This entry belongs to a study of OX40 agonist ivuxolimab in advanced cancers. Study details: Those enrolled were roughly 80% male, with a mean age of roughly 60 years and ages from roughly 20 to 90. Partial responses were recorded for three patients, including one with hepatocellular carcinoma and two with cutaneous melanoma. Regarding the study as a whole: Doses of 0.1 to 3.0 mg/kg were accompanied by clonal expansion of CD4+ and CD8+ blood T cells by week 6.

Clones were read by immunoSEQ multiplex PCR, and TCRdb kept only the in-frame ones, dropping some. The table lists about 84,000 clones, nearly 95% of them singletons. The CDR3 consists of 12 residues. The germline gives CDR1 SQVTM, CDR2 ANQGSEA. V was trimmed by 0 bases and J by 7 bases, leaving 9 bases between them. The chain uses TRBV29-1 and TRBJ1-2, with D possibly matching TRBD1 (5 bases). The sequencing used CD4+ or CD8+ T cells sorted from blood, collected in a trial of the OX40 agonist ivuxolimab. The receptor's source is an adult with an advanced solid tumor such as melanoma, head and neck, liver or kidney cancer. DNA of the CDR3: TGCAGCGTTGAAGATGGGGGGGGTGGCTACACCTTC. Its protein product is CSVEDGGGGYTF.